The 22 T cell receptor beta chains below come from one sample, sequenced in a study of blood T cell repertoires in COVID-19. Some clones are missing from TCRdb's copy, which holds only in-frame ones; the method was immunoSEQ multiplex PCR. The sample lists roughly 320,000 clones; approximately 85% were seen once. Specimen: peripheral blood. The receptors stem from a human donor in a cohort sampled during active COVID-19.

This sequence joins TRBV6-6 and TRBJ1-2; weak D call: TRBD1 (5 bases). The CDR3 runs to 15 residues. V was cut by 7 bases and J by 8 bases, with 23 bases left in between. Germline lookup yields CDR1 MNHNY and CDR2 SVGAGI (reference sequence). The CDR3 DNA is TGTGCCAGCATCGAACACCCCAGGGAAACTAACGGCTACACCTTC. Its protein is CASIEHPRETNGYTF.

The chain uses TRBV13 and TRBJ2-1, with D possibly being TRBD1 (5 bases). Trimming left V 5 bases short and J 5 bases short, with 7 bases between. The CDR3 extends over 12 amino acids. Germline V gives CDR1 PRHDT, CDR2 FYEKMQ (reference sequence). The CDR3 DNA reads TGTGCCAGCAGCATACAGGACAATGAGCAGTTCTTC. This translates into CASSIQDNEQFF.

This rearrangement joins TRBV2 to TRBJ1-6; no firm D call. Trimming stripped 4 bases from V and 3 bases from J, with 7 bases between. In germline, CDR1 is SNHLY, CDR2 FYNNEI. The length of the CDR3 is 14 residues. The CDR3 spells CASSGGVYNSPLHF. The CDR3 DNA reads TGTGCCAGCAGTGGCGGGGTCTATAATTCACCCCTCCACTTT.

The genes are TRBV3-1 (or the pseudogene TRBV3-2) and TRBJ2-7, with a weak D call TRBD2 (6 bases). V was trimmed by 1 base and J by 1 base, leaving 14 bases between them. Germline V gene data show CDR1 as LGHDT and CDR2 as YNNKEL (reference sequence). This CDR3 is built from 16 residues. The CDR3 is CASSQARGTGSYEQYF. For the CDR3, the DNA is TGTGCCAGCAGCCAAGCTCGCGGGACGGGGTCCTACGAGCAGTACTTC.

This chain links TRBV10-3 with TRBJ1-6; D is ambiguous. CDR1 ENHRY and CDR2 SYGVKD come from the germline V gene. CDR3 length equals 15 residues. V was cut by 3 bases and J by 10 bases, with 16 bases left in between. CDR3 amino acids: CAISEEEASRSPLHF. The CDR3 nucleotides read TGTGCCATCAGTGAAGAAGAAGCAAGTCGCTCACCCCTCCACTTT.

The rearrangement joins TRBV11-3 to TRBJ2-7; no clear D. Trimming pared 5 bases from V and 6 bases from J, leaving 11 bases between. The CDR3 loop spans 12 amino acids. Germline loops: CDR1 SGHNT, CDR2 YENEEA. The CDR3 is CASSHSLGEQYF. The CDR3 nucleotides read TGTGCCAGCAGCCACTCCCTAGGCGAGCAGTACTTC.

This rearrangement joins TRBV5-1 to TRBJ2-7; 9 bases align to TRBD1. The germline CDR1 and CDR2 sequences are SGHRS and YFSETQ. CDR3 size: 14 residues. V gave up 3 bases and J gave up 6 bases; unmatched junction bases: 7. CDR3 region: CASSSGTGKVEQYF. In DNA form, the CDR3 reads TGCGCCAGCAGCTCCGGGACAGGGAAGGTCGAGCAGTACTTC.

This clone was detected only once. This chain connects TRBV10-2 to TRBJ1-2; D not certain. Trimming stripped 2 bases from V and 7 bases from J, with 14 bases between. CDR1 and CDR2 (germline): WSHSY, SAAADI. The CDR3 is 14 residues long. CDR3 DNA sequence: TGCGCCAGCAGTGAGACCAGGCCTGATGGTGGCTACACCTTC. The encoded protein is CASSETRPDGGYTF.

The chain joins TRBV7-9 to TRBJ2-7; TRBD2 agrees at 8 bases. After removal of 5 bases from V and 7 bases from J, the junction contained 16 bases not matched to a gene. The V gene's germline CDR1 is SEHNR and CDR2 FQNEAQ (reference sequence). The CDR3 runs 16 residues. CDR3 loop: CASSPSGGDRILEQYF. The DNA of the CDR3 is TGTGCCAGCAGCCCCTCGGGGGGGGACCGAATTCTGGAGCAGTACTTC.

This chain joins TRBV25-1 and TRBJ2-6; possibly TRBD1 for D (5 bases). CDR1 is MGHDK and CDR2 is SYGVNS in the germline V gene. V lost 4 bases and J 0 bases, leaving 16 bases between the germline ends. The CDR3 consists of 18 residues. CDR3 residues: CASSGLDSDNSGANVLTF. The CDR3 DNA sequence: TGTGCCAGCAGTGGGCTAGACAGCGATAACTCTGGGGCCAACGTCCTGACTTTC.

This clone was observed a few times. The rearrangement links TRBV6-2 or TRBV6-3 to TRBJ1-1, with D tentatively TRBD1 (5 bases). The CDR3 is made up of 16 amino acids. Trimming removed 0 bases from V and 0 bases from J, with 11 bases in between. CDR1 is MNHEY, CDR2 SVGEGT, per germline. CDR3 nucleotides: TGTGCCAGCAGTTACTCACAGGCCGACATGAACACTGAAGCTTTCTTT. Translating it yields CASSYSQADMNTEAFF.

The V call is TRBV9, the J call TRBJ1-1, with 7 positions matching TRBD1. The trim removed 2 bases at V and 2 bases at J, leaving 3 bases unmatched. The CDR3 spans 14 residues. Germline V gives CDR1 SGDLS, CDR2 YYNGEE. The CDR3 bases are TGTGCCAGCAGCGTTAAGGGGGCCAACACTGAAGCTTTCTTT. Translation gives CASSVKGANTEAFF.

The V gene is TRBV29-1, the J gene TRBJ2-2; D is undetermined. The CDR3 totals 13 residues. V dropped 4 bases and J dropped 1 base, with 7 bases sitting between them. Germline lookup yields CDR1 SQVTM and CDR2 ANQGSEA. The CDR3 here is CSVGGWNTGELFF. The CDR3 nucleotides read TGCAGCGTTGGTGGCTGGAACACCGGGGAGCTGTTTTTT.

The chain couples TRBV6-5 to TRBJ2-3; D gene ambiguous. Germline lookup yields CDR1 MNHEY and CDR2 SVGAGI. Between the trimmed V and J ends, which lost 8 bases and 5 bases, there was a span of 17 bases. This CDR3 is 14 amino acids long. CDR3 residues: CASRRSGFGDTQYF. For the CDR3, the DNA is TGTGCCAGCCGAAGGTCGGGTTTCGGAGATACGCAGTATTTT.

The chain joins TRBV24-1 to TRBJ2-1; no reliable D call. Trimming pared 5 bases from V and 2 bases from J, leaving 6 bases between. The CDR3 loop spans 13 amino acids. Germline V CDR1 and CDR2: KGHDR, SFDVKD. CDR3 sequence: CATSAPAYNEQFF. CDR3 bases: TGTGCCACCAGTGCCCCAGCCTACAATGAGCAGTTCTTC.

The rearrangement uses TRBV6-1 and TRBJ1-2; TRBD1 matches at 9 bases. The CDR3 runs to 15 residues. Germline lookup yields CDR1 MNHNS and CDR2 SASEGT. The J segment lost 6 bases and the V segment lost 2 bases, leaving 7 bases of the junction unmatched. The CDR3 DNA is TGTGCCAGCAGTGAAACGGGACAGGGAATTGATGGCTACACCTTC. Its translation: CASSETGQGIDGYTF.

CDR3 in DNA: TGTGCCACCACCCCCTTAGAGGAGCGGGGGGCCGGGTCGCAGTATTTT. Encoded protein: CATTPLEERGAGSQYF. The J gene is TRBJ2-3, the V gene TRBV24-1, with 9 nucleotides matching TRBD2. This CDR3 region has 16 residues. The trim removed 8 bases at V and 10 bases at J, leaving 18 bases unmatched. CDR1 is KGHDR, CDR2 SFDVKD, per germline.

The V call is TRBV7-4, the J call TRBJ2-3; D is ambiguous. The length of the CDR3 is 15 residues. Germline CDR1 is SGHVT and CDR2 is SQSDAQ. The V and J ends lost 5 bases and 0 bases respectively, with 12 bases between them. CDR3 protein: CASSPRAYSTDTQYF. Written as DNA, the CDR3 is TGTGCCAGCAGCCCGCGAGCTTATAGCACAGATACGCAGTATTTT.

This chain's CDR3 is CASSLRQAGGEAFF. For the CDR3, the DNA is TGTGCCAGCAGCTTAAGGCAGGCAGGGGGCGAAGCTTTCTTT. V usage is TRBV7-9 and J usage is TRBJ1-1, with 8 bases that match TRBD1. Germline trimming cut 2 bases from V and 8 bases from J; bases unmatched to any gene: 7. Germline CDR1 SEHNR, CDR2 FQNEAQ (reference sequence). The CDR3 is made up of 14 amino acids.

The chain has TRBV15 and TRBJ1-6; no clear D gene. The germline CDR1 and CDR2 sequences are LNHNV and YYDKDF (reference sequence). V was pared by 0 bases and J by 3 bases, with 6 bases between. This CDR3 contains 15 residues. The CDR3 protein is CATSRDQDYNSPLHF. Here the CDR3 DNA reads TGTGCCACCAGCAGAGATCAGGACTATAATTCACCCCTCCACTTT.

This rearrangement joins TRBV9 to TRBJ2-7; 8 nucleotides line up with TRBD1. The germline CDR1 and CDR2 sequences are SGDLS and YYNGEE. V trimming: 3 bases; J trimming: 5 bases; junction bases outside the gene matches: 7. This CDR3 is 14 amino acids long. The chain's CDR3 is CASSGMTGVDEQYF. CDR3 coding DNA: TGTGCCAGCAGCGGAATGACAGGGGTCGACGAGCAGTACTTC.

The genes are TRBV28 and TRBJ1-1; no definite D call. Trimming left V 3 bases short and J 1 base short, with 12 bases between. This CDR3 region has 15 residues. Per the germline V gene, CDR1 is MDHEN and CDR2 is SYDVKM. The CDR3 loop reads CASSLRRIRNTEAFF. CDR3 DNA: TGTGCCAGCAGTTTGCGGCGGATTAGGAACACTGAAGCTTTCTTT.